This T cell receptor beta chain was documented in a study of T cell repertoires in cytomegalovirus infection. Study-wide background: Signatures in public TCR beta sequences pointed to both CMV infection and matching HLA type. Overall study findings and caveats: Cumulative public TCR beta family frequency identified CMV carriers with the relevant HLA. HLA-C-restricted CMV-specific TCR beta clonotypes prevailed in the ex vivo response.

This clonotype has at least ten counts. Its antigen remains unknown. The CDR3 has 16 residues. Germline V gives CDR1 SEHNR, CDR2 FQNEAQ (reference sequence). V shed 4 bases and J shed 0 bases, with 12 bases lying between them. TCRdb passed the reads through MiXCR, listing each CDR3 protein once. The table lists 250,000 or so distinct CDR3 sequences, approximately 8.3% of them singletons. The TCR comes from a human donor in good health (CMV status not recorded). Some clones in this sample may be carry-over from other donors' samples. The chain carries TRBV7-9 and TRBJ2-2; the D is unclear. Sequences were obtained from PBMCs. The CDR3 coding sequence is TGTGCCAGCAGCTACGTCAGATCCGCGAACACCGGGGAGCTGTTTTTT. Translation gives CASSYVRSANTGELFF.